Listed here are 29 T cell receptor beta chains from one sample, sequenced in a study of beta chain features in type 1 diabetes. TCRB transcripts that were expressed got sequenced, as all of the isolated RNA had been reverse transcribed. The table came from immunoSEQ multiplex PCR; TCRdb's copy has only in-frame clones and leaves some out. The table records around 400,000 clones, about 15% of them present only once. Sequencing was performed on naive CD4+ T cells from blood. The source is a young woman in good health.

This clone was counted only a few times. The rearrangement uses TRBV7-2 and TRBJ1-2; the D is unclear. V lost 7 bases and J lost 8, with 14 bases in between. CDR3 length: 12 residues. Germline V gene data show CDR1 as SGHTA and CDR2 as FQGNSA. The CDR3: CASTLYGKGYTF. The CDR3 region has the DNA TGTGCCAGCACCCTTTACGGGAAGGGCTACACCTTC.

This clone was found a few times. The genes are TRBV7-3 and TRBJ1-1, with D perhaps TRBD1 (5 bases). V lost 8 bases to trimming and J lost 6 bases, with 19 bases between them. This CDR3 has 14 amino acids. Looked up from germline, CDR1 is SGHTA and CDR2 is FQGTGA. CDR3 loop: CASRDGGTRAEAFF. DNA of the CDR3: TGTGCCAGCCGGGACGGGGGAACAAGGGCTGAAGCTTTCTTT. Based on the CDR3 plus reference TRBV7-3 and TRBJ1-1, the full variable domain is GAGVSQTPSNKVTEKGKYVELRCDPISGHTALYWYRQSLGQGPEFLIYFQGTGAADDSGLPNDRFFAVRPEGSVSTLKIQRTERGDSAVYLCASRDGGTRAEAFFGQGTRLTVV.

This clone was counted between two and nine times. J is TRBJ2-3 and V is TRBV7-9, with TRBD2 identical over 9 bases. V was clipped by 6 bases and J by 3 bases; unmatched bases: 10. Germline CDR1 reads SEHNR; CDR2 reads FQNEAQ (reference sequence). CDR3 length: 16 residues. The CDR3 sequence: CASSSPLSGGTDTQYF. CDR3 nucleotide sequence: TGTGCCAGCAGTTCGCCTCTTAGCGGGGGTACAGATACGCAGTATTTT.

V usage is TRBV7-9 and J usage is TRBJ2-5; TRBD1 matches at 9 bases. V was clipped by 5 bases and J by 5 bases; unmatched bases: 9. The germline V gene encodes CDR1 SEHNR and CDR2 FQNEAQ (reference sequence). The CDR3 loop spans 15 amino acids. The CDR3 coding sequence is TGTGCCAGCAGCACTAACACAGGGGGCGGTGAGACCCAGTACTTC. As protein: CASSTNTGGGETQYF.

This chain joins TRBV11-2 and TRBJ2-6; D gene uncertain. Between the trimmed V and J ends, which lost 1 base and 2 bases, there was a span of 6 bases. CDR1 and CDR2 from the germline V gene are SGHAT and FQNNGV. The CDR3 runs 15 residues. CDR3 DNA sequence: TGTGCCAGCAGCTTAGCGGTCGCTGGGGCCAACGTCCTGACTTTC. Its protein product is CASSLAVAGANVLTF.

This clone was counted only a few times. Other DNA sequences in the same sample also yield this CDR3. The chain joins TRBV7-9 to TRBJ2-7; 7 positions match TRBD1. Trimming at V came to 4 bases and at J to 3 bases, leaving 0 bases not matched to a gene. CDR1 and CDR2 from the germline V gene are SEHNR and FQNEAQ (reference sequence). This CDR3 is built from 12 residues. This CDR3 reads CASSWTGYEQYF. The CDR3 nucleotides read TGTGCCAGCAGCTGGACAGGCTACGAGCAGTACTTC. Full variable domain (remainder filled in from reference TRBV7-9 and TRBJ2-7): DTGVSQNPRHKITKRGQNVTFRCDPISEHNRLYWYRQTLGQGPEFLTYFQNEAQLEKSRLLSDRFSAERPKGSFSTLEIQRTEQGDSAMYLCASSWTGYEQYFGPGTRLTVT.

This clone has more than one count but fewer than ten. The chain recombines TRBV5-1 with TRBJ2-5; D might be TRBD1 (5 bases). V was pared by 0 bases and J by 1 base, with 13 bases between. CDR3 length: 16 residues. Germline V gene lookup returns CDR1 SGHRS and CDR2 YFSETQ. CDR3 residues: CASSLVSGRAQETQYF. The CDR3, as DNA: TGCGCCAGCAGCTTGGTCTCTGGCAGGGCCCAAGAGACCCAGTACTTC.

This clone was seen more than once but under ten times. In DNA, the CDR3 is TGTGCCTGGAATATAGCGGGAGGGCAGGAGACCCAGTACTTC. Residues: CAWNIAGGQETQYF. J is TRBJ2-5 and V is TRBV30; 11 positions match TRBD2. V was clipped by 4 bases and J by 5 bases; unmatched bases: 6. Germline values: CDR1 GTSNPN, CDR2 SVGIG (reference sequence). CDR3 length: 14 residues.

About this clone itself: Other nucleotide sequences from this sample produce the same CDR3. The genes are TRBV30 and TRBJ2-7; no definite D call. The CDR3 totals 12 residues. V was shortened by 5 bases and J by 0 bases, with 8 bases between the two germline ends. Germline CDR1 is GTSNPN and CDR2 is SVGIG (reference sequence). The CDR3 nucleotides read TGTGCCTGGGGCCGAAGCTCCTACGAGCAGTACTTC. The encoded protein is CAWGRSSYEQYF.

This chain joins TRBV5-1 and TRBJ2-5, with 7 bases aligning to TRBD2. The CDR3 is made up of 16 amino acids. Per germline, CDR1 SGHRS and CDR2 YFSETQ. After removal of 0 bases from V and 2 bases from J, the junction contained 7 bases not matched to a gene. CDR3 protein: CASSLVPGLLQETQYF. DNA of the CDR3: TGCGCCAGCAGCTTGGTCCCGGGACTACTACAAGAGACCCAGTACTTC.

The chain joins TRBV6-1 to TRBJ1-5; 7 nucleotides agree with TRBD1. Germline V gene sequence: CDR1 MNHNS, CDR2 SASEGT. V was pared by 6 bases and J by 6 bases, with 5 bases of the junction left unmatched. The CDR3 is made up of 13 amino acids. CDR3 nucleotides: TGTGCCAGCAGAGATAACAGGGGTCAGCCCCAGCATTTT. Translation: CASRDNRGQPQHF.

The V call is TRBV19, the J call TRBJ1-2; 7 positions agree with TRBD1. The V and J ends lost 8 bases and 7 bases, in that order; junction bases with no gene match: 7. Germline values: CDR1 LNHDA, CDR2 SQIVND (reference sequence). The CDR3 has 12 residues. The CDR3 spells CASATGDLGYTF. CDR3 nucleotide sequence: TGTGCCAGTGCTACAGGGGACCTTGGCTACACCTTC.

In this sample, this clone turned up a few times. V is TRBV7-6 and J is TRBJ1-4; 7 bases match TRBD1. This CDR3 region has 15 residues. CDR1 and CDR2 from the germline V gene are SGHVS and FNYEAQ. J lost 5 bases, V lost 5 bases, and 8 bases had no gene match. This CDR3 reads CASSIKTGFNEKLFF. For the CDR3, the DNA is TGTGCCAGCAGCATAAAGACAGGGTTCAATGAAAAACTGTTTTTT.

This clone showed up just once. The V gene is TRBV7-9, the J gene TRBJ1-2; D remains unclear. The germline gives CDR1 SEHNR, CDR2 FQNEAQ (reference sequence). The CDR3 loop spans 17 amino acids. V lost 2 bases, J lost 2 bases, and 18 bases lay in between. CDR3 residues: CASSLSGRVGVNYGYTF. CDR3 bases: TGTGCCAGCAGCTTAAGTGGGAGAGTCGGCGTGAACTATGGCTACACCTTC.

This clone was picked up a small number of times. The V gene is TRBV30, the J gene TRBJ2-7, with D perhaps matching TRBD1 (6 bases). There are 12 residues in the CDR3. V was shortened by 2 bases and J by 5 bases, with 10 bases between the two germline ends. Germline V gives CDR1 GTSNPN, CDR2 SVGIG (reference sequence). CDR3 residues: CAWSQYRDEQYF. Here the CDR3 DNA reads TGTGCCTGGAGTCAATACAGGGACGAGCAGTACTTC.

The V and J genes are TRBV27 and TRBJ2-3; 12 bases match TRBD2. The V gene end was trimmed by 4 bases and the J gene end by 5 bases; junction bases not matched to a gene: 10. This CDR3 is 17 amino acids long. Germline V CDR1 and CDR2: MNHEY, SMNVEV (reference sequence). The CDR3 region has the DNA TGTGCCAGCAGTTGGTCTCGACTAGCGGGAGTGGGAGATACGCAGTATTTT. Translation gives CASSWSRLAGVGDTQYF.

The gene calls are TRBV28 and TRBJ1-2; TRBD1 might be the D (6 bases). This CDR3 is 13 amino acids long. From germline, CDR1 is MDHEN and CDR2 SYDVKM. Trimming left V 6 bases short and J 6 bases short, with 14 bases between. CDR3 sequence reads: CASSERTVDGYTF. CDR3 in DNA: TGTGCCAGCAGCGAAAGGACAGTGGATGGCTACACCTTC.

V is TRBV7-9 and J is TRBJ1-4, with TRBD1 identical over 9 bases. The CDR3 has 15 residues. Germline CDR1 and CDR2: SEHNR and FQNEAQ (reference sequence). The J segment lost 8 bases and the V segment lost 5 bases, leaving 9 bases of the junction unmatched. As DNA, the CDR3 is TGTGCCAGCAGCGAGGACAGGGGCCGTACGGAAAAACTGTTTTTT. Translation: CASSEDRGRTEKLFF.

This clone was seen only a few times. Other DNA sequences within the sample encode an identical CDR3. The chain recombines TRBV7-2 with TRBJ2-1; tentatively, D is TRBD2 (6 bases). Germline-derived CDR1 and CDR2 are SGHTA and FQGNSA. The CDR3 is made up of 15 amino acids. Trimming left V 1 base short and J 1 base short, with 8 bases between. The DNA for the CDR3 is TGTGCCAGCAGCTTAGGCCTAGCGTCCTACAATGAGCAGTTCTTC. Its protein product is CASSLGLASYNEQFF. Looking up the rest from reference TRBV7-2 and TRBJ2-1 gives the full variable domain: GAGVSQSPSNKVTEKGKDVELRCDPISGHTALYWYRQSLGQGLEFLIYFQGNSAPDKSGLPSDRFSAERTGGSVSTLTIQRTQQEDSAVYLCASSLGLASYNEQFFGPGTRLTVL.

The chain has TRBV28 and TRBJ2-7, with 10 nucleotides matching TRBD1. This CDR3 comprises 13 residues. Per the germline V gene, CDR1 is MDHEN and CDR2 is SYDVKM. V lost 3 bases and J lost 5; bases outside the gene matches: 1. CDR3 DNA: TGTGCCAGCAGTTTGACAGGGGGCAACGAGCAGTACTTC. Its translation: CASSLTGGNEQYF.

CDR3 sequence reads: CASSPRLAGETQYF. CDR3 nucleotide sequence: TGCGCCAGCAGCCCCCGACTAGCCGGGGAGACCCAGTACTTC. The chain employs TRBV5-1 and TRBJ2-5; 7 bases agree with TRBD2. CDR1 and CDR2 (germline): SGHRS, YFSETQ. V dropped 4 bases and J dropped 5; count of bases not matched to a gene: 8. The CDR3 is made up of 14 amino acids.

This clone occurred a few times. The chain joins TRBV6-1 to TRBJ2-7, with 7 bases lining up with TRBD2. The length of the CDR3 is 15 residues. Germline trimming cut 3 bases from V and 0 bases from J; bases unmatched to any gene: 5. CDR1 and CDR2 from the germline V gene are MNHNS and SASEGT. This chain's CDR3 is CASSEKRDYSYEQYF. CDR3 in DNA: TGTGCCAGCAGTGAGAAGCGGGACTACTCCTACGAGCAGTACTTC.

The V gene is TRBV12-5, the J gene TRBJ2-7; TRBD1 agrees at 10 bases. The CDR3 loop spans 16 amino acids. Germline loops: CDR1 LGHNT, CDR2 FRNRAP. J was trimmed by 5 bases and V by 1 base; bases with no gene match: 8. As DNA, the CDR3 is TGTGCTAGTGGTTTGGGCCCCGGGGACAGGGGCCACGAGCAGTACTTC. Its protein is CASGLGPGDRGHEQYF.

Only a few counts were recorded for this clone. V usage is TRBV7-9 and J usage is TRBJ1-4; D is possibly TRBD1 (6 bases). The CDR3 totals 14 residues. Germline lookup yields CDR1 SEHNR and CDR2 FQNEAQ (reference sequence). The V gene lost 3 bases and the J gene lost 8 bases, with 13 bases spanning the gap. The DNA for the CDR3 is TGTGCCAGCAGCTTCCGACAGGCTGGGGAAAAACTGTTTTTT. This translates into CASSFRQAGEKLFF.

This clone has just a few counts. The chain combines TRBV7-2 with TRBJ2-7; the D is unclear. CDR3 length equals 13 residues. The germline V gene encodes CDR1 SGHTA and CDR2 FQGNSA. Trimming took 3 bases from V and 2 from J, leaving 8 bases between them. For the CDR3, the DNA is TGTGCCAGCAGCTTCGGCAGGCCCTACGAGCAGTACTTC. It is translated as CASSFGRPYEQYF. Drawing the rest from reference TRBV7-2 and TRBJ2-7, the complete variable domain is GAGVSQSPSNKVTEKGKDVELRCDPISGHTALYWYRQSLGQGLEFLIYFQGNSAPDKSGLPSDRFSAERTGGSVSTLTIQRTQQEDSAVYLCASSFGRPYEQYFGPGTRLTVT.

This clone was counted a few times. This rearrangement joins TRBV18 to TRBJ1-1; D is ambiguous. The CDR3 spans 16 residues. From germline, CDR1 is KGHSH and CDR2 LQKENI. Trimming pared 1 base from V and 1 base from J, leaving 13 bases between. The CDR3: CASSPRMNSGNTEAFF. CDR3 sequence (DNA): TGTGCCAGCTCACCACGGATGAACTCGGGGAACACTGAAGCTTTCTTT.

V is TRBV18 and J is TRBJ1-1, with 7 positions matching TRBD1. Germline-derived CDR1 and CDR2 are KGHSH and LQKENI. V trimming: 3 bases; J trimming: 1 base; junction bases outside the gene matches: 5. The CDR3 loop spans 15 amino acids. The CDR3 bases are TGTGCCAGCTCACCCATGGAGGGGGCGAACACTGAAGCTTTCTTT. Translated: CASSPMEGANTEAFF.

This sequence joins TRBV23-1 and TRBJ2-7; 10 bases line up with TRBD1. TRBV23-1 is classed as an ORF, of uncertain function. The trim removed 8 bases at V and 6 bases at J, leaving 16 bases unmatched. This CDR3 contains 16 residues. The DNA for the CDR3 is TGCGCCAGCTCTGTATTTGGGGGACAGGGGAAATTCGAGCAGTACTTC. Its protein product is CASSVFGGQGKFEQYF.

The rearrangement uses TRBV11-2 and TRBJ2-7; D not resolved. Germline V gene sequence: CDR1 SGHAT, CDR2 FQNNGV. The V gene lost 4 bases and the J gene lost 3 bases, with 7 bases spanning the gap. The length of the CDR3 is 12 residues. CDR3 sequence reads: CASSSPGYEQYF. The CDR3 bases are TGTGCCAGCAGCTCTCCGGGCTACGAGCAGTACTTC.